This TCR beta chain was profiled in a study of shared clonotypes between healthy human individuals. CDR1 is MNHNS, CDR2 SASEGT, per germline. The CDR3 consists of 15 residues. J gave up 7 bases and V 0 bases, and 5 bases lay outside the gene matches. Sequencing used immunoSEQ multiplex PCR; TCRdb keeps in-frame clones, though not all of them. The sample holds approximately 2.5 million clones; more than 80% are singletons and the top ten take 0.13% to 0.15%. This TCR came from a man aged 18 to 29 in good health. This chain uses TRBV6-1 with TRBJ2-7, with 11 bases matching TRBD2. Input material: naive CD4+ T cells sorted from blood. Indicated subset: CD45RA+ positively selected. CDR3 protein: CASSEASGRAREQYF. The CDR3 DNA reads TGTGCCAGCAGTGAAGCTAGCGGGAGGGCGCGGGAGCAGTACTTC.